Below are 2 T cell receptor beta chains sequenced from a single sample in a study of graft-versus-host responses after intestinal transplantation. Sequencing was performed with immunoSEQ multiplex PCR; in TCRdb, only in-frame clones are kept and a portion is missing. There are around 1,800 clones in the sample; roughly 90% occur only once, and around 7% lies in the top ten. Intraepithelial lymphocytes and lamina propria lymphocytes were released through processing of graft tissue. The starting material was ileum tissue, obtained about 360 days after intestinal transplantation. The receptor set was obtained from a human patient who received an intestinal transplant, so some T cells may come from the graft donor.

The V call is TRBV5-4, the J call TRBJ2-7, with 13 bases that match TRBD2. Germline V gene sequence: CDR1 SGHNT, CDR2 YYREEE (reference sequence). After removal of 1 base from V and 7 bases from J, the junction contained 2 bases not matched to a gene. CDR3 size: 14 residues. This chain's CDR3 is CASSLWTSGREQYF. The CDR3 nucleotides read TGTGCCAGCAGCTTGTGGACTAGCGGGAGAGAGCAGTACTTC.

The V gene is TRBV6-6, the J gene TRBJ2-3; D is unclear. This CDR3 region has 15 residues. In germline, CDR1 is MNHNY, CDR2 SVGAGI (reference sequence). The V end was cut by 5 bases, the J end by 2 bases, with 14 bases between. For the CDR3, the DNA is TGTGCCAGCAGTCATGATAGTCTGGCCACAGATACGCAGTATTTT. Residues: CASSHDSLATDTQYF.